This is a list of T cell receptor beta chains from one sample in a study of regulatory T cells in long-lasting Graves disease. TCRdb called the multiplex PCR reads again in MiXCR, with one record for every CDR3 protein. The table has 680,000 or so distinct CDR3 sequences, approximately 15% seen once. These data also featured in a second study, about T cells in Graves' hyperthyroidism and ophthalmopathy.

The sample in question was peripheral blood mononuclear cells (PBMCs), obtained at new diagnosis, from a patient treated with antithyroid drugs. The receptors shown here come from a woman in her 30s with Graves disease. Each CDR3 is given with its conserved first and last residue. D genes are given only for firm matches. Expanded clones are given a class, and other clones once, few, many or no size at all.

d_call | j_call | clone_size | v_call | cdr3_aa | cdr3_nt
TRBD2 | TRBJ2-3 | few | TRBV15 | CATSRVGTSRTDTQYF | TGTGCCACCAGCAGAGTGGGGACTAGCCGCACAGATACGCAGTATTTT
TRBD2 | TRBJ2-1 | many | TRBV28 | CASSLRTSGSNEQFF | TGTGCCAGCAGTTTGCGTACTAGCGGGAGCAATGAGCAGTTCTTC
TRBD2 | TRBJ2-7 | many | TRBV5-1 | CASALGGEQYF | TGCGCCAGCGCTCTGGGGGGGGAGCAGTACTTC
TRBD1 | TRBJ2-4 | . | TRBV5-5 | CASSLTGQGNIQYF | TGTGCCAGCAGCTTGACCGGACAGGGGAACATTCAGTACTTC
. | TRBJ1-6 | many | TRBV7-3 | CASSLETADNSPLHF | TGTGCCAGCAGCTTAGAAACAGCGGATAATTCACCCCTCCACTTT
. | TRBJ2-7 | few | TRBV19 | CASSLRRDGGYEQYF | TGTGCCAGTAGTTTACGACGGGACGGAGGCTACGAGCAGTACTTC
TRBD2 | TRBJ2-1 | . | TRBV5-5 | CASSLGGGPYNEQFF | TGTGCCAGCAGCCTGGGCGGGGGACCCTACAATGAGCAGTTCTTC
. | TRBJ1-2 | . | TRBV20-1 | CSARDRLNYGYTF | TGCAGTGCTAGAGATAGGCTTAACTATGGCTACACCTTC
TRBD2 | TRBJ2-5 | . | TRBV7-9 | CASSLPWVAGELETQYF | TGTGCCAGCAGCTTACCGTGGGTAGCGGGAGAGTTAGAGACCCAGTACTTC
. | TRBJ2-7 | few | TRBV18 | CASSPPGRNSEQYF | TGTGCCAGCTCACCACCGGGACGGAACTCAGAGCAGTACTTC
TRBD1 | TRBJ1-6 | many | TRBV3-1 | CASKQGQPNSPLHF | TGTGCCAGTAAACAGGGACAGCCAAATTCACCCCTCCACTTT
TRBD1 | TRBJ1-1 | . | TRBV14 | CASSRQGQVMNTEAFF | TGTGCCAGCAGCCGGCAGGGACAGGTCATGAACACTGAAGCTTTCTTT
. | TRBJ2-3 | . | TRBV20-1 | CSATPSPPTGVTDTQYF | TGCAGTGCAACCCCAAGCCCTCCCACGGGAGTCACAGATACGCAGTATTTT
. | TRBJ1-1 | many | TRBV6-1 | CASNQGGFTEAFF | TGTGCCAGCAACCAGGGAGGGTTCACTGAAGCTTTCTTT
. | TRBJ2-2 | few | TRBV2 | CASSMSFTGELFF | TGTGCCAGCAGTATGAGCTTCACCGGGGAGCTGTTTTTT
TRBD2 | TRBJ2-7 | many | TRBV28 | CASSSTGTSPYEQYF | TGTGCCAGCAGTTCCACCGGGACTAGTCCCTACGAGCAGTACTTC
. | TRBJ2-1 | few | TRBV5-5 | CASSTTRQDNEQFF | TGTGCCAGCAGCACCACCCGACAGGACAATGAGCAGTTCTTC